One and the same sample provided the 10 T cell receptor beta chains below, sequenced in a study of shared clonotypes between healthy human individuals. The table came from immunoSEQ multiplex PCR; TCRdb's copy has only in-frame clones and leaves some out. The table shows about 1.5 million clones, with about 96% occurring only once. What was sequenced was naive CD4+ T cells sorted from blood. Documented subset: CD45RA+ positively selected. The receptors come from a man aged 25 to 40 in good health.

This rearrangement joins TRBV27 to TRBJ1-1; 10 nucleotides line up with TRBD1. This CDR3 comprises 13 residues. With V trimmed by 3 bases and J by 11 bases, 6 bases remained unmatched. Germline V CDR1 and CDR2: MNHEY, SMNVEV (reference sequence). For the CDR3, the DNA is TGTGCCAGCAGTTTGACGGACAGGGGGGTGGCTTTCTTT. Amino acids: CASSLTDRGVAFF.

CDR3 nucleotides: TGTGCCAGCCGACTCCGAAGTGAAGCTTTCTTT. It is translated as CASRLRSEAFF. The J gene is TRBJ1-1, the V gene TRBV28; no clear D. Germline CDR1 reads MDHEN; CDR2 reads SYDVKM. The CDR3 consists of 11 residues. Trimming took off 8 bases at V and 7 bases at J, with 11 bases between the two ends.

The genes are TRBV29-1 and TRBJ2-1; 11 positions match TRBD1. CDR1 is SQVTM, CDR2 ANQGSEA, per germline. Germline trimming cut 3 bases from V and 7 bases from J; bases unmatched to any gene: 11. This CDR3 is 16 amino acids long. The CDR3 region has the DNA TGCAGCGTTGATTTTCGGACAGGGGGCCCCAGGAATGAGCAGTTCTTC. Its protein product is CSVDFRTGGPRNEQFF.

This chain links TRBV5-8 with TRBJ1-5; TRBD1 might be the D (5 bases). Deletions cut 2 bases from V and 6 bases from J, with 9 bases between. The CDR3 covers 13 residues. Germline CDR1 reads SGHTS; CDR2 reads YDEGEE. The CDR3 loop reads CASSFLGTQPQHF. The CDR3 region has the DNA TGTGCCAGCAGCTTCCTGGGGACTCAGCCCCAGCATTTT.

Remarks on this clone: An end of the junction differs from the germline gene, which may be a read error. The chain recombines TRBV6-4 with TRBJ2-2, with 14 bases lining up with TRBD2. Germline V gene lookup returns CDR1 MRHNA and CDR2 SNTAGT. The CDR3 has 18 amino acids. CDR3 DNA: TGTGCCAGCAGTGTAGTGGGACTAGCGGGAGCGAACGCCGGGGAGCTGTTTTTT. This translates into CASSVVGLAGANAGELFF.

CDR3 nucleotides: TGTGCCAGCAGTCCGGGACTCGGCGGTGAGCAGTTCTTC. Amino acids: CASSPGLGGEQFF. The chain is built from TRBV2 and TRBJ2-1; D possibly corresponds to TRBD2 (6 bases). The germline gives CDR1 SNHLY, CDR2 FYNNEI. This CDR3 comprises 13 residues. Trimming took off 5 bases at V and 9 bases at J, with 14 bases between the two ends.

Worth noting for this clone: This specimen includes other DNA sequences encoding the same CDR3. The rearrangement links TRBV18 to TRBJ2-3, with D possibly matching TRBD2 (5 bases). The CDR3 has 14 amino acids. Germline V gives CDR1 KGHSH, CDR2 LQKENI. V lost 1 base to trimming and J lost 2 bases, with 7 bases between them. CDR3 loop: CASSPQRYTDTQYF. In nucleotides, the CDR3 is TGTGCCAGCTCACCACAGCGGTACACAGATACGCAGTATTTT.

With regard to this clone: The sample carries other DNA sequences with the same CDR3. V gene TRBV28 combines with J gene TRBJ2-7; perhaps TRBD1 as D (5 bases). Per the germline V gene, CDR1 is MDHEN and CDR2 is SYDVKM. The V and J ends lost 6 bases and 2 bases respectively, with 8 bases between them. This CDR3 comprises 12 residues. The CDR3 nucleotides are TGTGCCAGCAGGGACAAACCCTACGAGCAGTACTTC. Its protein is CASRDKPYEQYF.

The genes are TRBV27 and TRBJ1-5, with D uncertain. The V and J ends lost 2 bases and 6 bases respectively, with 11 bases between them. The germline V gene has CDR1 MNHEY and CDR2 SMNVEV (reference sequence). The CDR3 has 14 residues. CDR3 sequence (DNA): TGTGCCAGCAGTTTAACGGCAGCCTCTCAGCCCCAGCATTTT. Amino acids: CASSLTAASQPQHF.

This clone was found once. The rearrangement uses TRBV7-8 and TRBJ2-7; 7 bases are shared with TRBD1. Germline V gene data show CDR1 as SGHVS and CDR2 as FQNEAQ. Germline trimming cut 1 base from V and 5 bases from J; bases unmatched to any gene: 5. The CDR3 has 14 residues. CDR3 DNA: TGTGCCAGCAGCTTAGGTCAGGGGGTCCACGAGCAGTACTTC. Its protein product is CASSLGQGVHEQYF.